These 19 T cell receptor beta chains share one sample of origin, sequenced in a study of T-cell reconstitution after alpha-beta-depleted transplantation in children. Unique molecular identifiers tagged the TCRbeta library. MiXCR was run by TCRdb on the PCR reads, yielding one entry per CDR3 protein. This repertoire shows about 490,000 distinct CDR3 sequences, about 11% found once; its top ten account for around 2%. The source material was PBMCs, sampled before TCRalphabeta/CD19-depleted stem cell transplant. The receptor set was obtained from a child aged 2 to 10 with inherited bone marrow failure, due to receive a stem cell transplant.

Worth noting for this clonotype: At one of its ends the junction is not consistent with the germline gene, which may arise from a read error. V is TRBV24-1 and J is TRBJ2-7; no clear D. Germline V gene lookup returns CDR1 KGHDR and CDR2 SFDVKD. This CDR3 is 16 amino acids long. CDR3 amino acids: CATSDFAGLGSYAQYF. The DNA of the CDR3 is TGTGCCACCAGTGATTTTGCCGGTTTGGGCTCCTACGCGCAGTACTTC.

This clonotype was detected a few times. This chain joins TRBV19 and TRBJ1-2; D is unresolved. CDR1 is LNHDA and CDR2 is SQIVND in the germline V gene (reference sequence). V was clipped by 9 bases and J by 3 bases, with 23 bases between them. The CDR3 spans 16 residues. The CDR3 protein is CASSDPLEKKYYGYTF. In DNA form, the CDR3 reads TGTGCCAGCAGTGACCCCCTCGAGAAAAAATACTATGGCTACACCTTC.

Ten or more counts support this clonotype. The chain joins TRBV20-1 to TRBJ2-1; D remains ambiguous. The CDR3 contains 16 residues. Germline assignment: CDR1 DFQATT and CDR2 SNEGSKA (reference sequence). V shed 0 bases and J shed 1 base, with 13 bases lying between them. The CDR3 spells CSARDSELGSYNEQFF. The CDR3 nucleotides are TGCAGTGCTAGAGATTCGGAATTGGGGTCCTACAATGAGCAGTTCTTC.

This clonotype was seen many times. The chain employs TRBV27 and TRBJ2-7; D might be TRBD1 or TRBD2, each matching 5 bases. The germline CDR1 and CDR2 sequences are MNHEY and SMNVEV (reference sequence). V lost 5 bases to trimming and J lost 0 bases, with 14 bases between them. The CDR3 covers 15 residues. Here the CDR3 reads CASSGGKGISYEQYF. In nucleotides, the CDR3 is TGTGCCAGCAGTGGAGGAAAGGGGATCTCCTACGAGCAGTACTTC.

This clonotype was picked up many times. The chain combines TRBV6-5 with TRBJ2-7, with 15 positions matching TRBD2. The CDR3 is 18 residues long. Germline values: CDR1 MNHEY, CDR2 SVGAGI. J was trimmed by 1 base and V by 2 bases; bases with no gene match: 6. CDR3 loop: CASSYRGLAGGVSYEQYF. Written as DNA, the CDR3 is TGTGCCAGCAGTTACCGGGGACTAGCGGGAGGAGTGTCCTACGAGCAGTACTTC.

This clonotype appeared many times. The V and J genes are TRBV29-1 and TRBJ2-7; D gene uncertain. CDR1 SQVTM and CDR2 ANQGSEA come from the germline V gene. V was clipped by 4 bases and J by 2 bases, with 9 bases between them. This CDR3 comprises 12 residues. The DNA for the CDR3 is TGCAGCGTTGTTGGGGTCCCCTACGAGCAGTACTTC. Residues: CSVVGVPYEQYF.

In its sample, this clonotype was seen many times. V is TRBV7-9 and J is TRBJ2-7; possibly TRBD1 or TRBD2 for D (5 bases each). Looked up from germline, CDR1 is SEHNR and CDR2 is FQNEAQ (reference sequence). The CDR3 extends over 14 amino acids. V lost 2 bases and J lost 3, with 11 bases in between. CDR3 protein: CASSLTGTIYEQYF. CDR3 coding DNA: TGTGCCAGCAGCTTAACCGGGACCATCTACGAGCAGTACTTC.

The chain uses TRBV3-1 and TRBJ2-7; D tentatively fits TRBD1 or TRBD2 (5 bases each). V shed 0 bases and J shed 3 bases, with 9 bases lying between them. The CDR3 totals 14 residues. Germline-derived CDR1 and CDR2 are LGHDT and YNNKEL (reference sequence). The CDR3 sequence: CASSQEGPYYEQYF. DNA of the CDR3: TGTGCCAGCAGCCAAGAGGGACCCTACTACGAGCAGTACTTC.

This clonotype was found many times. This chain connects TRBV5-1 to TRBJ2-3, with TRBD2 matching over 12 bases. Germline loops: CDR1 SGHRS, CDR2 YFSETQ. CDR3 length: 16 residues. The junction had 4 bases not matched to a gene; V was cut back by 0 bases and J by 5 bases. CDR3 DNA: TGCGCCAGCAGCTTGGCGGGGGGACTAGCGGGAGATACGCAGTATTTT. It codes for CASSLAGGLAGDTQYF.

On this clonotype itself: A much larger clone differs by one base, so this may be a read error. The J gene is TRBJ1-5, the V gene TRBV12-3 or TRBV12-4; D is unclear. V dropped 5 bases and J dropped 7 bases, with 12 bases sitting between them. The CDR3 runs 13 residues. The DNA for the CDR3 is TGTGCCAGCAGTAGAAGAAGAGCCCAGCCCCAGCATTTT. It is translated as CASSRRRAQPQHF.

The V call is TRBV27, the J call TRBJ2-2; D gene ambiguous. The germline gives CDR1 MNHEY, CDR2 SMNVEV (reference sequence). CDR3 length: 13 residues. With 6 bases removed from V and 2 bases from J, the gap between germline ends came to 7 bases. In DNA, the CDR3 is TGTGCCAGCAGAATGATAAACACCGGGGAGCTGTTTTTT. Translating it yields CASRMINTGELFF.

At least ten counts were recorded for this clonotype. The gene calls are TRBV29-1 and TRBJ2-2; D ambiguous. Germline CDR1 is SQVTM and CDR2 is ANQGSEA. V dropped 4 bases and J dropped 6 bases, with 12 bases sitting between them. The CDR3 has 13 residues. The CDR3: CSVADFVAGELFF. CDR3 DNA sequence: TGCAGCGTTGCGGATTTCGTCGCCGGGGAGCTGTTTTTT.

This clonotype was counted many times. The J gene is TRBJ1-1, the V gene TRBV13; 8 bases are a match to TRBD1. The CDR3 covers 14 residues. The V segment lost 4 bases and the J segment 7 bases; nucleotides outside the gene matches: 8. From germline, CDR1 is PRHDT and CDR2 FYEKMQ (reference sequence). In nucleotides, the CDR3 is TGTGCCAGCAGCTCCTCGGACAGGGTGGGTGAAGCTTTCTTT. It is translated as CASSSSDRVGEAFF.

The rearrangement links TRBV6-2 or TRBV6-3 to TRBJ1-5; D is possibly TRBD1 (6 bases). CDR3 length: 15 amino acids. The V gene lost 7 bases and the J gene lost 5 bases, with 18 bases spanning the gap. The germline V gene encodes CDR1 MNHEY and CDR2 SVGEGT. CDR3 bases: TGTGCCAGCACCCCCACGGTACAGGGCCATCAGCCCCAGCATTTT. Its translation is CASTPTVQGHQPQHF.

This clonotype was seen a handful of times. This rearrangement joins TRBV29-1 to TRBJ2-3; D is unclear. V was pared by 3 bases and J by 4 bases, with 5 bases between. CDR3 length: 11 amino acids. Germline V gives CDR1 SQVTM, CDR2 ANQGSEA. The CDR3 region is CSVDIADTQYF. CDR3 nucleotides: TGCAGCGTTGATATAGCAGATACGCAGTATTTT.

This clonotype was detected ten times or more. This rearrangement joins TRBV10-3 to TRBJ2-3; 10 bases line up with TRBD2. The CDR3 runs 17 residues. Germline CDR1 ENHRY, CDR2 SYGVKD. Trimming at V came to 2 bases and at J to 0 bases, leaving 5 bases not matched to a gene. The CDR3 DNA follows: TGTGCCATCAGTGAGCTAGCGGGGGCTGCTAGCACAGATACGCAGTATTTT. Its protein is CAISELAGAASTDTQYF.

There are a few counts of this clonotype. The chain uses TRBV7-9 and TRBJ2-1, with D possibly being TRBD1 (6 bases). This CDR3 is 16 amino acids long. Trimming removed 3 bases at V and 5 bases at J, with 17 bases between. Germline loops: CDR1 SEHNR, CDR2 FQNEAQ (reference sequence). In DNA form, the CDR3 reads TGTGCCAGCAGCTTTTCGGGACAAGGGGTCCACAATGAGCAGTTCTTC. Encoded protein: CASSFSGQGVHNEQFF.

This clonotype was observed at least ten times. The V call is TRBV29-1, the J call TRBJ2-7, with 7 bases lining up with TRBD2. Looked up from germline, CDR1 is SQVTM and CDR2 is ANQGSEA. V shed 8 bases and J 2 bases; nucleotides not matched to a gene: 9. The CDR3 is made up of 13 amino acids. The CDR3 spells CSFSGGGPYEQYF. CDR3 nucleotide sequence: TGCAGCTTCTCCGGGGGAGGGCCCTACGAGCAGTACTTC.

The CDR3 nucleotides are TGTGCCAGTAGTATTCGGGGCTACTCAGGTACCAATCAGCCCCAGCATTTT. It yields the protein CASSIRGYSGTNQPQHF. V gene TRBV19 combines with J gene TRBJ1-5; maybe TRBD1 (5 bases). This CDR3 has 17 residues. Germline loops: CDR1 LNHDA, CDR2 SQIVND (reference sequence). V was clipped by 3 bases and J by 3 bases, with 18 bases between them.